This paragraph reports one T cell receptor (beta chain). This clonotype was counted at least ten times. This receptor's antigen is unknown. One base away lies a much larger clone, so this may be a sequencing read error. Lymph node samples came from the axillary draining lymph nodes of breast cancer patients. The data originate from a study of breast tumors, draining lymph nodes, adjacent tissues (dated by TCRdb to 2015 to 2016). With respect to the entire study: In breast cancer patients, the study compared the TCR beta repertoires of tumor, adjacent nontumor tissue and axillary lymph nodes. In human breast cancer, the study set out to assess how tumor, surrounding tissue and draining lymph node repertoires relate to one another and whether T cells might be exchanged between them. Broader findings and caveats from the paper: The conclusion that tumor T cells originate in lymph nodes was presented as consistent with a hypothesis rather than as directly demonstrated. Tumor T-cell repertoires showed less diversity than lymph node repertoires and more diversity than nontumor tissue repertoires, and tumor T-cell repertoires showed preferential V and J gene usage. The data were considered consistent with most tumor T cells being derived from the lymph node and subsequently expanding within tumor tissue. The similarity between tumor and nontumor tissue repertoires was significantly greater in luminal-like breast cancer than in basal-like breast cancer.

Sequenced on an Illumina HiSeq 2000. Multiplex PCR amplification was used to build the TCR beta chain libraries. High-throughput sequencing was used to analyze the amplified TCR beta chain products. Starting from the raw public reads, TCRdb applied fastp trimming at Q25, assembled clones with MiXCR and retained in-frame beta chains. Every CDR3 protein is listed once, alongside the most common genes and DNA of its rows. The table for this sample lists 250,000 or so distinct CDR3 sequences; 30% to 35% of them were counted only once. Under 1.2% of the sample goes to the ten largest clones. Sequenced input: axillary lymph node tissue. The receptor was isolated from a female donor with breast cancer. Some clones in this sample may be carry-over from other donors' samples.

Read as DNA, the sequence is TGTGCCAGCAGCGGATCAGCTGGAGGGGGAGACACCACATATTTT. Its coded protein is CASSGSAGGGDTTYF. The chain is encoded by TRBV9 joined to TRBJ1-3; a tentative D call is TRBD1 (6 bases match). Via the germline V gene, CDR1 is SGDLS and CDR2 YYNGEE. Inclusive of the bounding cysteine and phenylalanine, the CDR3 is 15 residues long. Only the CDR3 region is kept as DNA, spanning 45 bases read in frame from base 1.